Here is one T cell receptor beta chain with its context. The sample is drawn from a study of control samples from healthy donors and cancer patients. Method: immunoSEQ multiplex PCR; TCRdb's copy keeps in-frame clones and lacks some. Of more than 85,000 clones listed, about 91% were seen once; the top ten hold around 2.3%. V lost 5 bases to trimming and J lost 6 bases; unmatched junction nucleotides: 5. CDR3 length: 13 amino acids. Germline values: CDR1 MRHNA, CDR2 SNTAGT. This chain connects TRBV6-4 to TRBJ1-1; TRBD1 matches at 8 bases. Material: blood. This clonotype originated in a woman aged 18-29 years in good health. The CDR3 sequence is CASSLDRGAEAFF. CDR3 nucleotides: TGTGCCAGCAGTCTAGACAGGGGTGCTGAAGCTTTCTTT.